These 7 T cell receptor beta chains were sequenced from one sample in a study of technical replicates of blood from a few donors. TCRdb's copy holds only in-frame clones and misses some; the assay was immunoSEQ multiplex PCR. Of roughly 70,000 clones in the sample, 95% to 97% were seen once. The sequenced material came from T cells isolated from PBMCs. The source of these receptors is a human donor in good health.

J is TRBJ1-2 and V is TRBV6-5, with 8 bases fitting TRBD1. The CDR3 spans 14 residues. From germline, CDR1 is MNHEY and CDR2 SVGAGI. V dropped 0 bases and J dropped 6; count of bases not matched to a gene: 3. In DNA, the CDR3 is TGTGCCAGCAGTTACTCGGCAGGGGGCGATGGCTACACCTTC. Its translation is CASSYSAGGDGYTF.

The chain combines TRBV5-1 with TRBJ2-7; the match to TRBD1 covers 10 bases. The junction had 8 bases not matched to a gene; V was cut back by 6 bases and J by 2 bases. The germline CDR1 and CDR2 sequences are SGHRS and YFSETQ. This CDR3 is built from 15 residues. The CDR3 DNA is TGCGCCAGCAACATCCTGACAGGGGGCACCTACGAGCAGTACTTC. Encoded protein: CASNILTGGTYEQYF.

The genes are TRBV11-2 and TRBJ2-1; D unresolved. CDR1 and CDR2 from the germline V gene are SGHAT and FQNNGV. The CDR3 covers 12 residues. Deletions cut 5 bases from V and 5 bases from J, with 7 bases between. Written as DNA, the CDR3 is TGTGCCAGCAGCCTCGCGAACAATGAGCAGTTCTTC. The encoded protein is CASSLANNEQFF.

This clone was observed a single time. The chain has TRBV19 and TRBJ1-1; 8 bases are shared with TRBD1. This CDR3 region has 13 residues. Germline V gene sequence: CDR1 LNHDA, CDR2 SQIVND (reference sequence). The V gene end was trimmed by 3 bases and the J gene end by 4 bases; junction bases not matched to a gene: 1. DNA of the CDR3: TGTGCCAGTAGTATTCAGGGGGCCACTGAAGCTTTCTTT. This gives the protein CASSIQGATEAFF. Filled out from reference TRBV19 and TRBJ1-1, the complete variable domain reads DGGITQSPKYLFRKEGQNVTLSCEQNLNHDAMYWYRQDPGQGLRLIYYSQIVNDFQKGDIAEGYSVSREKKESFPLTVTSAQKNPTAFYLCASSIQGATEAFFGQGTRLTVV.

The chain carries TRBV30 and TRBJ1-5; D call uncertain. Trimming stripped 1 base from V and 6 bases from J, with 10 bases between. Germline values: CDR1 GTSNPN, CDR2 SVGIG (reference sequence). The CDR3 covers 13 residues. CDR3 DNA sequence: TGTGCCTGGAGTGAGACGCCGGGTCAGCCCCAGCATTTT. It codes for CAWSETPGQPQHF.

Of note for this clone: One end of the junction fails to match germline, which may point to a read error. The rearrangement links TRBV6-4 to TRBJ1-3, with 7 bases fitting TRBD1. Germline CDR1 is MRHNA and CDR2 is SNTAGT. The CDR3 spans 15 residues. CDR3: CASSGQGGAGNTIYF. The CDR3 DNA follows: TGTGCCAGCAGTGGGCAGGGGGGAGCTGGTAACACCATATATTTT.

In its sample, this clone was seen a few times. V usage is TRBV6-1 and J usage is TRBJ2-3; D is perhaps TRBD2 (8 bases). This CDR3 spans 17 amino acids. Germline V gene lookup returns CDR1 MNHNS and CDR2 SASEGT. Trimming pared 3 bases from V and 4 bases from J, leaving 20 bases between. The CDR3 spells CASSDPGGGDWADTQYF. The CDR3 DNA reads TGTGCCAGCAGTGATCCGGGAGGGGGCGATTGGGCAGATACGCAGTATTTT.